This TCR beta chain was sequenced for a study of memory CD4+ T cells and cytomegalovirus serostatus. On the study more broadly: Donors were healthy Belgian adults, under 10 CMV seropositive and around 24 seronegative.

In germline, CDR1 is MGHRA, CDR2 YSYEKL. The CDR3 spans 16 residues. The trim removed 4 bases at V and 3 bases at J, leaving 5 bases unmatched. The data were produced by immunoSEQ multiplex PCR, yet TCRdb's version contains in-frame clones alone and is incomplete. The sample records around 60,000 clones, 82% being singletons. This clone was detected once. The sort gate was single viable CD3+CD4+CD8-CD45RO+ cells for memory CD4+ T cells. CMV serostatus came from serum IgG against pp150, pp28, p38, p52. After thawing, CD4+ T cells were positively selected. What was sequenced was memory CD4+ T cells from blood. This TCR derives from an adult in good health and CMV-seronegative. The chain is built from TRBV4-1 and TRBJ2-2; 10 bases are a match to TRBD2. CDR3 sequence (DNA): TGCGCCAGCAGCCGGCTAGCGGGAGTCGACACCGGGGAGCTGTTTTTT. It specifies CASSRLAGVDTGELFF.